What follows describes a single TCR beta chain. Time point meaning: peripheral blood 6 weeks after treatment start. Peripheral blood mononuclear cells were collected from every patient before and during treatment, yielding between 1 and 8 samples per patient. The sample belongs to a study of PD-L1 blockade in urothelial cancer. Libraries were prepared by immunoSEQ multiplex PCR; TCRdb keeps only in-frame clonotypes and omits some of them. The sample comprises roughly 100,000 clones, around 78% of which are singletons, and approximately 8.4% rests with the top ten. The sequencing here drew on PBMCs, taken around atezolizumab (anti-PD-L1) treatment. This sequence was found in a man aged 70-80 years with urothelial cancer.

CDR3 sequence (DNA): TGTGCCAGCAGTTTAGCGGGTGAGACGGGAACGCAGTATTTT. Amino acid sequence: CASSLAGETGTQYF. The chain recombines TRBV27 with TRBJ2-3; weak D call: TRBD2 (5 bases). Germline lookup yields CDR1 MNHEY and CDR2 SMNVEV (reference sequence). V gave up 2 bases and J gave up 9 bases, with 15 bases separating them. The CDR3 length is 14 residues.